This T cell receptor (beta chain) was recorded in a study of cytomegalovirus exposure and HLA in healthy donors. Findings and caveats of the study: With DRB1 most and HLA-C fewest, TCR association rates differed between HLA loci in a later analysis. Most TCR sequences showed up rarely, but some public TCRs showed up in many donors.

With 4 bases removed from V and 8 bases from J, the gap between germline ends came to 17 bases. Germline loops: CDR1 MDHEN, CDR2 SYDVKM. The CDR3 runs to 15 residues. PCR primers comprised 60 Vbeta and 13 Jbeta primers. This table comes from immunoSEQ multiplex PCR, and its TCRdb copy is limited to in-frame clones, with some not included. The data show 150,000 or so clones, roughly 75% seen once. Though probably carrying unrecorded immune exposures, donors were nominally healthy at sampling. Comments on this clone: The antigen is unknown.

Sequenced input: PBMCs. The J gene is TRBJ1-4, the V gene TRBV28; D not certain. This TCR was sampled from a man younger than 35 in good health and CMV-seropositive. This CDR3 reads CASSSTPGRGEKLFF. The CDR3 coding sequence is TGTGCCAGCAGTTCAACACCGGGCCGAGGGGAAAAACTGTTTTTT. Based on the CDR3 plus reference TRBV28 and TRBJ1-4, the full variable domain is DVKVTQSSRYLVKRTGEKVFLECVQDMDHENMFWYRQDPGLGLRLIYFSYDVKMKEKGDIPEGYSVSREKKERFSLILESASTNQTSMYLCASSSTPGRGEKLFFGSGTQLSVL.